These 8 T cell receptor beta chains share one sample of origin, sequenced in a study of CD8 T cells in Susac syndrome (dated by TCRdb to between 2018 and 2021). Libraries were constructed by the immunoSEQ multiplex PCR assay. RNA was extracted using the RNeasy kit, and about 0.5 to 1 microgram was reverse transcribed with random hexamers. TCRdb trimmed the raw reads at Q25, called clones with MiXCR and kept productive beta chains. Every CDR3 protein is listed once, alongside the most common genes and DNA of its rows. In this sample the table shows fewer than 200,000 distinct CDR3 sequences, roughly 95% of which occur a single time. Of the sample, 0.085% to 0.12% falls within the top ten clones. The sequenced material came from CD4+ T cells from PBMCs. These receptors were taken from a human donor in good health.

The chain employs TRBV20-1 and TRBJ1-5; D perhaps matches TRBD1 (6 bases). The CDR3 runs 16 residues. Germline assignment: CDR1 DFQATT and CDR2 SNEGSKA (reference sequence). Trimming removed 4 bases from V and 0 bases from J, with 16 bases in between. The CDR3 sequence: CSANDWGGISNQPQHF. CDR3 DNA: TGCAGTGCTAACGATTGGGGGGGCATTAGCAATCAGCCCCAGCATTTT.

The rearrangement uses TRBV5-1 and TRBJ2-5; 8 bases agree with TRBD2. Germline CDR1 SGHRS, CDR2 YFSETQ. There are 17 residues in the CDR3. Unmatched junction bases numbered 11, after V lost 0 bases and J lost 4 bases. The CDR3 DNA follows: TGCGCCAGCAGCTTGGCCTATTCAGCGGGAGCCCTAGAGACCCAGTACTTC. Its translation is CASSLAYSAGALETQYF.

This clonotype came up a few times. The rearrangement joins TRBV6-5 to TRBJ1-1; no definite D call. CDR1 is MNHEY, CDR2 SVGAGI, per germline. The CDR3 has 13 amino acids. Trimming pared 8 bases from V and 6 bases from J, leaving 16 bases between. The CDR3 DNA is TGTGCCAGCTTTTACCGGGGAGCCTCTGAAGCTTTCTTT. Encoded protein: CASFYRGASEAFF.

V is TRBV28 and J is TRBJ2-1; TRBD2 matches at 7 bases. CDR1 MDHEN and CDR2 SYDVKM come from the germline V gene. J gave up 7 bases and V 0 bases, and 6 bases lay outside the gene matches. There are 15 residues in the CDR3. CDR3 DNA sequence: TGTGCCAGCAGTTTATGGCGGGAGCTCGGGAATGAGCAGTTCTTC. Translating gives CASSLWRELGNEQFF.

This chain connects TRBV30 to TRBJ2-7, with TRBD2 matching 12 bases. The germline gives CDR1 GTSNPN, CDR2 SVGIG (reference sequence). The trim removed 2 bases at V and 6 bases at J, leaving 8 bases unmatched. The length of the CDR3 is 15 residues. The CDR3 DNA follows: TGTGCCTGGAGTACTCCGGGACTAGCGGGCCTCGAGCAGTACTTC. This gives the protein CAWSTPGLAGLEQYF.

The chain is built from TRBV19 and TRBJ2-7, with 7 bases identical to TRBD2. Per the germline V gene, CDR1 is LNHDA and CDR2 is SQIVND (reference sequence). CDR3 size: 12 residues. The V gene end was trimmed by 4 bases and the J gene end by 3 bases; junction bases not matched to a gene: 0. The CDR3, as DNA: TGTGCCAGTAGTACGGGGGGCTACGAGCAGTACTTC. It codes for CASSTGGYEQYF.

The rearrangement joins TRBV9 to TRBJ2-1, with TRBD1 matching over 7 bases. The CDR3 is 14 residues long. Germline-derived CDR1 and CDR2 are SGDLS and YYNGEE. The trim removed 4 bases at V and 9 bases at J, leaving 10 bases unmatched. The CDR3 loop is CASSFPPGGTEQFF. The CDR3 bases are TGTGCCAGCAGCTTCCCACCAGGGGGTACTGAGCAGTTCTTC.

The CDR3 region is CASSTINEAFF. CDR3 bases: TGTGCCAGCAGTACCATTAATGAAGCTTTCTTT. The gene calls are TRBV12-3 or TRBV12-4 and TRBJ1-1; D is ambiguous. V was pared by 5 bases and J by 7 bases, with 8 bases between. The CDR3 is 11 amino acids.